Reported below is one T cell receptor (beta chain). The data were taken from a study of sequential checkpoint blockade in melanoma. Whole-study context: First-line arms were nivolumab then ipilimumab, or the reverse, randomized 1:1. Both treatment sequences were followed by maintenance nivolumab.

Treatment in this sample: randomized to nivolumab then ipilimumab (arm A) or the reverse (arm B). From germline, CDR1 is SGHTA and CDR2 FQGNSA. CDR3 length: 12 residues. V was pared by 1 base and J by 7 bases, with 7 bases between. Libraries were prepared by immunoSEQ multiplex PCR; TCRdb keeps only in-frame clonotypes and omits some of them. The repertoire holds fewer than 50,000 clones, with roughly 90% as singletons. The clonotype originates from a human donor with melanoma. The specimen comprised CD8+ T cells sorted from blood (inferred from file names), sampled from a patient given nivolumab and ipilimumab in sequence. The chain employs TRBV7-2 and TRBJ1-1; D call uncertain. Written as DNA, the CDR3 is TGTGCCAGCAGCTTAGAACGGGTTGAAGCTTTCTTT. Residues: CASSLERVEAFF.